This TCR beta chain emerged from a study of identical twins' blood T cells. Overall study results and limits: Twin similarity might stem from environmental factors, not only genetics.

TCRdb processed the 5' RACE reads anew with MiXCR; each CDR3 protein has one entry. The table records a few hundred thousand distinct CDR3 sequences, around 30% of them present only once. This CDR3 has 14 residues. J lost 7 bases, V lost 6 bases, and 12 bases had no gene match. CDR1 and CDR2 from the germline V gene are SGDLS and YYNGEE. This clonotype was detected only a few times. The antigen remains undetermined. The three twin pairs were reared together, likely meeting the same infections. Material: PBMCs. This TCR was recovered from a woman aged 18 to 55 in good health. This chain links TRBV9 with TRBJ2-5, with 7 bases aligning to TRBD2. The CDR3 region has the DNA TGTGCCAGCATATTCACTAGCGACCTGGGGACCCAGTACTTC. Its protein is CASIFTSDLGTQYF.